The TCR beta chain under discussion was sequenced for a study of blood T cell repertoires in COVID-19. On the study more broadly: Samples taken during acute and convalescent COVID-19 were collected in the United States, Italy and Spain. From T cells, B-cell-depleted T cells, or PBMCs came the material, which was cDNA or gDNA.

A word on this clone: Other nucleotide sequences from this sample produce the same CDR3.

CDR1 is SGHTA and CDR2 is FQGNSA in the germline V gene. The CDR3 extends over 14 amino acids. The V gene lost 3 bases and the J gene lost 2 bases, with 11 bases spanning the gap. Original processing notes: How many nucleated cells were present was estimated from reference gene primer amplification. Libraries were prepared by immunoSEQ multiplex PCR; TCRdb keeps only in-frame clonotypes and omits some of them. The V and J calls and clone size come from that table; D and trimming were worked out from the DNA. The table has some 88,000 clones, around nine tenths seen once. This chain uses TRBV7-2 with TRBJ2-7; D is perhaps TRBD2 (7 bases). Input material: peripheral blood. This receptor was obtained from a man in his fifties or sixties with acute or convalescent COVID-19. In nucleotides, the CDR3 is TGTGCCAGCAGCTTGGGAGGGGGGCCCTACGAGCAGTACTTC. Protein: CASSLGGGPYEQYF.